This T cell receptor beta chain comes out of a study of T cell responses to AZD1222 COVID-19 vaccine. For the study at large: Pooling was applied to second doses at about 4 or about 12 weeks.

V dropped 8 bases and J dropped 1; count of bases not matched to a gene: 5. This CDR3 contains 13 residues. Germline V gene data show CDR1 as SNHLY and CDR2 as FYNNEI. Sequencing was performed with immunoSEQ multiplex PCR; in TCRdb, only in-frame clones are kept and a portion is missing. Altogether 100,000 to 150,000 clones are present, just over 85% being singletons, with the ten largest covering 7.5% to 8%. The source was peripheral blood, collected on day 0 of AZD1222 vaccination. The V call is TRBV2, the J call TRBJ2-7; 7 bases map to TRBD1. The receptor was derived from an adult in good health. CDR3 nucleotides: TGTGCCAGCCGGGACAGCAATTCCTACGAGCAGTACTTC. Translation: CASRDSNSYEQYF.